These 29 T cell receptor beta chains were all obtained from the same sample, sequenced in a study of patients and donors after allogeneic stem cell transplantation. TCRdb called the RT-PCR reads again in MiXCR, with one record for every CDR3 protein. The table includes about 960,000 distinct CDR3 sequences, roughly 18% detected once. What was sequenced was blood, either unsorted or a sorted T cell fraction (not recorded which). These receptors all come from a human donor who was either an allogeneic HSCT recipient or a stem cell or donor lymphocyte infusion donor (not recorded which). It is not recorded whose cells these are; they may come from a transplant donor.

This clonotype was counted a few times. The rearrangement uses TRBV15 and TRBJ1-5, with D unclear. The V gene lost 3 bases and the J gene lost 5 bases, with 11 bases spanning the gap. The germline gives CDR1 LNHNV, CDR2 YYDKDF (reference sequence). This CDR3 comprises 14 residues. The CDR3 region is CATSSGIFYQPQHF. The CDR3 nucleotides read TGTGCCACCAGCAGCGGGATCTTTTATCAGCCCCAGCATTTT.

The CDR3 DNA reads as TGTGCCAGCAGTTACCGAACATCCCTCGGCTACAATGAGCAGTTCTTC. Translation gives CASSYRTSLGYNEQFF. The genes are TRBV6-5 and TRBJ2-1; D is unclear. CDR1 is MNHEY and CDR2 is SVGAGI in the germline V gene. V lost 2 bases, J lost 3 bases, and 14 bases lay in between. The CDR3 is 16 amino acids.

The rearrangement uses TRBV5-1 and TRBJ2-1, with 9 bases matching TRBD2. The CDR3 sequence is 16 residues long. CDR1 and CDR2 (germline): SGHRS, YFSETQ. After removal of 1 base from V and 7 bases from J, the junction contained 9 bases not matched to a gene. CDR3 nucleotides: TGCGCCAGCAGCTTGACCGGGACTAGCAGTGCGAATGAGCAGTTCTTC. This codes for CASSLTGTSSANEQFF. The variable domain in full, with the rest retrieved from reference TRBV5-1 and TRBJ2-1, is KAGVTQTPRYLIKTRGQQVTLSCSPISGHRSVSWYQQTPGQGLQFLFEYFSETQRNKGNFPGRFSGRQFSNSRSEMNVSTLELGDSALYLCASSLTGTSSANEQFFGPGTRLTVL.

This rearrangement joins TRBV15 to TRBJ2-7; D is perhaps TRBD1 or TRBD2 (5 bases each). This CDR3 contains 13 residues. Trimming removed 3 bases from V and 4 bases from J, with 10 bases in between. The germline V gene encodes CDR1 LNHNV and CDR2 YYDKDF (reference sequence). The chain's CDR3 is CATSRGWGYEQYF. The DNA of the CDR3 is TGTGCCACCAGCAGGGGTTGGGGGTACGAGCAGTACTTC.

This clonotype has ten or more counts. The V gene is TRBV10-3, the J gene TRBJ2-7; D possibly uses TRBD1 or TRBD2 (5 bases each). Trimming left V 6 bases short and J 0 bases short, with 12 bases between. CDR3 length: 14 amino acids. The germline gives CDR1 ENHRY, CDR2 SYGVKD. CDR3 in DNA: TGTGCCATCAGCCGGGACCAGAGCTCCTACGAGCAGTACTTC. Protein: CAISRDQSSYEQYF.

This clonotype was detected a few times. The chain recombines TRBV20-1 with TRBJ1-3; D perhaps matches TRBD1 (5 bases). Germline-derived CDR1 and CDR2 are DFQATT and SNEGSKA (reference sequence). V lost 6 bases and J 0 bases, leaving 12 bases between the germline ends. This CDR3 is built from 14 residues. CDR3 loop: CSALAGGSGNTIYF. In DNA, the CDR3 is TGCAGTGCCCTAGCCGGGGGCTCTGGAAACACCATATATTTT.

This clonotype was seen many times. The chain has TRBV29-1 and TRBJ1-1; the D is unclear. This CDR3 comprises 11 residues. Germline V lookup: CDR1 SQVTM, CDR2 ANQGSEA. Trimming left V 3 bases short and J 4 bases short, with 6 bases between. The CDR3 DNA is TGCAGCGTTGATCGGTCCACTGAAGCTTTCTTT. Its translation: CSVDRSTEAFF. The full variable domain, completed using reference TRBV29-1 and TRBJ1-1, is SAVISQKPSRDICQRGTSLTIQCQVDSQVTMMFWYRQQPGQSLTLIATANQGSEATYESGFVIDKFPISRPNLTFSTLTVSNMSPEDSSIYLCSVDRSTEAFFGQGTRLTVV.

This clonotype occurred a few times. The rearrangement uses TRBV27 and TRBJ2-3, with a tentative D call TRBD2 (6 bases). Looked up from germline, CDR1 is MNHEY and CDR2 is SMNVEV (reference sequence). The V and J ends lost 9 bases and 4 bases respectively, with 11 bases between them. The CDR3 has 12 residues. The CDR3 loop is CASYGGPDTQYF. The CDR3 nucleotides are TGTGCCAGTTACGGGGGACCAGATACGCAGTATTTT.

For the CDR3, the DNA is TGTGCCACCAGTGCAATCCCCGGGGAGCTGTTTTTT. Its protein is CATSAIPGELFF. J is TRBJ2-2 and V is TRBV24-1, with D hard to call. CDR3 length: 12 amino acids. Germline values: CDR1 KGHDR, CDR2 SFDVKD. V shed 5 bases and J shed 6 bases, with 6 bases lying between them.

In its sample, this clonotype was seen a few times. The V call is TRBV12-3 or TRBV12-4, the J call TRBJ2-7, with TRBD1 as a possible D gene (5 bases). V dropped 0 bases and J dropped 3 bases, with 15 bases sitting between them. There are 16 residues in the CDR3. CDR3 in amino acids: CASSLAPRAEHYEQYF. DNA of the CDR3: TGTGCCAGCAGTTTAGCCCCCAGGGCGGAGCACTACGAGCAGTACTTC.

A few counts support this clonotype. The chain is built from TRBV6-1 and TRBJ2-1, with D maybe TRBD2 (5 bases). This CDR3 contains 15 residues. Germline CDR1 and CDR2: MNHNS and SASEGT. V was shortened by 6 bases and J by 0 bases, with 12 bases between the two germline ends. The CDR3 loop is CASSFKLVSYNEQFF. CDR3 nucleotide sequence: TGTGCCAGCAGCTTCAAACTAGTCTCCTACAATGAGCAGTTCTTC.

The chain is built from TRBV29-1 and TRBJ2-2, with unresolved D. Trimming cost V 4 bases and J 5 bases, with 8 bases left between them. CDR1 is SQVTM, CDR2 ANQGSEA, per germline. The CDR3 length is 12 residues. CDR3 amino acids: CSVVLDTGELFF. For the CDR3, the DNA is TGCAGCGTTGTATTGGATACCGGGGAGCTGTTTTTT.

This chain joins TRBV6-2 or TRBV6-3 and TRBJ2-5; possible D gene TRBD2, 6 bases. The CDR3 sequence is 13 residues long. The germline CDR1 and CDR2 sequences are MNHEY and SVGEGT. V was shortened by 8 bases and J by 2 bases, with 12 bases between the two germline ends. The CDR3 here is CASWSAGQETQYF. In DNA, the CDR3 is TGTGCCAGCTGGAGTGCGGGGCAAGAGACCCAGTACTTC.

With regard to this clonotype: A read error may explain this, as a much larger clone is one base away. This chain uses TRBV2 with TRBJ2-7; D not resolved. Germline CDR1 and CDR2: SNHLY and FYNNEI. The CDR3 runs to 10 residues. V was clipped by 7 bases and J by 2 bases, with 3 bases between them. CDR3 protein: CASNPYEQYF. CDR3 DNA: TGTGCCAGCAACCCCTACGAGCAGTACTTC. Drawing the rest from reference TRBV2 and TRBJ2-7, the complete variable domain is EPEVTQTPSHQVTQMGQEVILRCVPISNHLYFYWYRQILGQKVEFLVSFYNNEISEKSEIFDDQFSVERPDGSNFTLKIRSTKLEDSAMYFCASNPYEQYFGPGTRLTVT.

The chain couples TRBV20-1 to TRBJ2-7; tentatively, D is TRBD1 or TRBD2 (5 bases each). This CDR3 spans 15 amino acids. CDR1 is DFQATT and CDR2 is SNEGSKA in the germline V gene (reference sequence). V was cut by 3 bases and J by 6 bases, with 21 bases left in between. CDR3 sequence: CSASMDNRSGGEQYF. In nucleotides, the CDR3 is TGCAGTGCTAGTATGGACAACCGCAGTGGGGGCGAGCAGTACTTC.

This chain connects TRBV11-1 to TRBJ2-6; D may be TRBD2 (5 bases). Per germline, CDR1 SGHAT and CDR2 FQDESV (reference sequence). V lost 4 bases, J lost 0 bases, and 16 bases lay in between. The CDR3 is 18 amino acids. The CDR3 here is CASSSERAYDSGANVLTF. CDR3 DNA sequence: TGTGCCAGCAGCTCCGAGAGGGCTTACGACTCTGGGGCCAACGTCCTGACTTTC.

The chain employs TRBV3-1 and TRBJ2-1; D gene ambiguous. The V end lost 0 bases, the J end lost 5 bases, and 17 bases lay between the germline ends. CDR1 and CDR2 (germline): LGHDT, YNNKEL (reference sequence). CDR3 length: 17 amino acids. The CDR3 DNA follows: TGTGCCAGCAGCCAAGAAGGTGGCAGAATCCCCCACAATGAGCAGTTCTTC. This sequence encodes CASSQEGGRIPHNEQFF.

CDR3: CASSPDRTTNSNYGYTF. CDR3 in DNA: TGCGCCAGCAGCCCGGACAGAACAACTAATTCTAACTATGGCTACACCTTC. This rearrangement joins TRBV5-1 to TRBJ1-2; TRBD1 might be the D (6 bases). Germline V gene data show CDR1 as SGHRS and CDR2 as YFSETQ. The CDR3 loop spans 17 amino acids. Trimming pared 4 bases from V and 0 bases from J, leaving 19 bases between. Using reference TRBV5-1 and TRBJ1-2 for the parts outside the CDR3, the full variable domain is KAGVTQTPRYLIKTRGQQVTLSCSPISGHRSVSWYQQTPGQGLQFLFEYFSETQRNKGNFPGRFSGRQFSNSRSEMNVSTLELGDSALYLCASSPDRTTNSNYGYTFGSGTRLTVV.

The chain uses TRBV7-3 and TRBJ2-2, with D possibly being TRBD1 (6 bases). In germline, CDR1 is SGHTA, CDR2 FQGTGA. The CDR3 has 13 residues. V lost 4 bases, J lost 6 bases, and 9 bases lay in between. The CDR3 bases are TGTGCCAGCAGCTCCAACAGGGCCGGGGAGCTGTTTTTT. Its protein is CASSSNRAGELFF.

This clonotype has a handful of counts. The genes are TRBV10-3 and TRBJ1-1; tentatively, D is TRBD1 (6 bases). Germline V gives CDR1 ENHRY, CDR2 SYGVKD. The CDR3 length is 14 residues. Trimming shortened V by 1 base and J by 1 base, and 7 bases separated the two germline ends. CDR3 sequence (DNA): TGTGCCATCAGTGAGTGGGGGCCGAACACTGAAGCTTTCTTT. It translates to CAISEWGPNTEAFF.

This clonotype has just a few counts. CDR3 sequence reads: CASSLHQGVGTDTQYF. For the CDR3, the DNA is TGTGCCAGCAGTCTCCATCAGGGAGTTGGCACAGATACGCAGTATTTT. V gene TRBV28 combines with J gene TRBJ2-3; D tentatively reads TRBD1 or TRBD2 (5 bases each). CDR1 and CDR2 (germline): MDHEN, SYDVKM. The CDR3 consists of 16 residues. The germline V and J ends were trimmed by 5 bases and 1 base, with 16 bases remaining between them.

CDR3 amino acids: CASSEWASGAYEQFF. The CDR3 coding sequence is TGTGCCAGCAGTGAATGGGCTAGCGGGGCTTATGAGCAGTTCTTC. The chain joins TRBV2 to TRBJ2-1; TRBD2 aligns across 9 bases. Germline V gene data show CDR1 as SNHLY and CDR2 as FYNNEI. The CDR3 has 15 residues. Losses at the gene ends were 2 bases for V and 8 bases for J; bases not matched to a gene: 7.

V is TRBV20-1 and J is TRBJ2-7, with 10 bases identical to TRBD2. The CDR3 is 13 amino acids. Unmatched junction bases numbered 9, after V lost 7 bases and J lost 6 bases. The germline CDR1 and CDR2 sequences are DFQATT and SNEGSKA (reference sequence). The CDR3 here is CSVIAGGHPEQYF. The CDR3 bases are TGCAGTGTAATAGCGGGAGGCCACCCCGAGCAGTACTTC.

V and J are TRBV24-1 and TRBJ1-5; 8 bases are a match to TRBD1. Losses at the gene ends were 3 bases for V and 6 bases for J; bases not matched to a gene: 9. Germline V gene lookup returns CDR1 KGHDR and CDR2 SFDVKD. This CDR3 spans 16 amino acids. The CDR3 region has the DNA TGTGCCACCAGTGATCCTGGACAGGGAGGTAGTCAGCCCCAGCATTTT. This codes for CATSDPGQGGSQPQHF.

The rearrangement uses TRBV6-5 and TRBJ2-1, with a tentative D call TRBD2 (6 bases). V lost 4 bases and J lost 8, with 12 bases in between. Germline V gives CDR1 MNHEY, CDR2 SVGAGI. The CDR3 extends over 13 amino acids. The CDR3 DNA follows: TGTGCCAGCAGTTTGCTAGCGTTCGATGAGCAGTTCTTC. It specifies CASSLLAFDEQFF.

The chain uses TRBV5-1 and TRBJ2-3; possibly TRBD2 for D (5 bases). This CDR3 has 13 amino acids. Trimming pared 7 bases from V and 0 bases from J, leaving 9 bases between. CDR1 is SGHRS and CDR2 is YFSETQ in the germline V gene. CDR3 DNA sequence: TGCGCCAGCGGAGCGGCGAGCACAGATACGCAGTATTTT. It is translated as CASGAASTDTQYF. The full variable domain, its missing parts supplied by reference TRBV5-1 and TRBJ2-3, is KAGVTQTPRYLIKTRGQQVTLSCSPISGHRSVSWYQQTPGQGLQFLFEYFSETQRNKGNFPGRFSGRQFSNSRSEMNVSTLELGDSALYLCASGAASTDTQYFGPGTRLTVL.

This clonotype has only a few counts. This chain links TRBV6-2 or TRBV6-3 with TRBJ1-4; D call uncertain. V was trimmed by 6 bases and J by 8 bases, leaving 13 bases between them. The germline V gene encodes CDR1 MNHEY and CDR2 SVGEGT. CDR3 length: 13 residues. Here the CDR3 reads CASRPKQSEKLFF. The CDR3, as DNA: TGTGCCAGCAGACCCAAACAGTCCGAAAAACTGTTTTTT.

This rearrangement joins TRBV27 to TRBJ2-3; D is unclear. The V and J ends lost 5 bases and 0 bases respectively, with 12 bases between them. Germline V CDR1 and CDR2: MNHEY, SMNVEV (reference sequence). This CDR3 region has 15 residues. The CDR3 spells CASSAYRSSTDTQYF. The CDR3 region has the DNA TGTGCCAGCAGTGCATACAGATCTAGCACAGATACGCAGTATTTT.

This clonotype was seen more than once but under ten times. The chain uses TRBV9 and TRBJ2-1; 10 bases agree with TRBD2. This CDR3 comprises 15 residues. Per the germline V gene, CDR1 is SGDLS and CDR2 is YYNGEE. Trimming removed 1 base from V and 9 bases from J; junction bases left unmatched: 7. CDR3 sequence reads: CASSVTSGTQVEQFF. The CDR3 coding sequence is TGTGCCAGCAGCGTAACTAGCGGGACACAAGTTGAGCAGTTCTTC.